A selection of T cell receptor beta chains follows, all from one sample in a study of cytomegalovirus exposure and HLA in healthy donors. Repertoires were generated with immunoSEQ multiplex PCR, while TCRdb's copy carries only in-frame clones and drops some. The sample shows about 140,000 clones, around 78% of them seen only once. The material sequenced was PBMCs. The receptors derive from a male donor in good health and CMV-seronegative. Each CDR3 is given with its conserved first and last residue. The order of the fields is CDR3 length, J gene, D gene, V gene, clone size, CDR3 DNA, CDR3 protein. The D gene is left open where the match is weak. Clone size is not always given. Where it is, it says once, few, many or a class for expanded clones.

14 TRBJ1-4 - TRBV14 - TGTGCCAGCAGCCAGCCGAGGTCCGCGGAAAAACTGTTTTTT CASSQPRSAEKLFF
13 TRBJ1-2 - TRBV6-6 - TGTGCCAGCAGGCACCCGGGGAGGGCTGGCTACACCTTC CASRHPGRAGYTF
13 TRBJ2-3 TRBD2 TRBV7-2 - TGTGCCAGCAGCACCCAACTAGCGGATACGCAGTATTTT CASSTQLADTQYF
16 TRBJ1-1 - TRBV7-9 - TGTGCCAGCAGCCGGACAGTCTTTGCATTCGACACTGAAGCTTTCTTT CASSRTVFAFDTEAFF
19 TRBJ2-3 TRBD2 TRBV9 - TGTGCCAGCAGCGTAGCCGGACTAGCGGGAGCAGGCTTAGGGGATACGCAGTATTTT CASSVAGLAGAGLGDTQYF
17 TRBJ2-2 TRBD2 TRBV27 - TGTGCCAGCAGTAAATTTAGACTAGCGACGAACACCGGGGAGCTGTTTTTT CASSKFRLATNTGELFF
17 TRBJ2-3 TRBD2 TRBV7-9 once TGTGCCAGCAGCACAATGGGACTAGCGGGGAGGACAGATACGCAGTATTTT CASSTMGLAGRTDTQYF
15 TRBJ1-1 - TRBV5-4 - TGTGCCAGCGCCCCCCCGGGGGGGGGAGGAACTGAAGCTTTCTTT CASAPPGGGGTEAFF
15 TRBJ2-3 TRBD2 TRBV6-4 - TGTGCCAGCAGTGCCACAGCGGGAGCCCCAGATACGCAGTATTTT CASSATAGAPDTQYF
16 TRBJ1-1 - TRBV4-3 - TGCGCCAGCAGCCAAGGTCTTCGGGAGGTTAACACTGAAGCTTTCTTT CASSQGLREVNTEAFF